This T cell receptor beta chain was retrieved from a study of blood T cell repertoires in COVID-19. The CDR3 spans 18 residues. V shed 2 bases, J shed 5 bases, and the junction held 13 bases outside the gene matches. Germline V gene sequence: CDR1 SGHKS, CDR2 YYEKEE (reference sequence). In the study's own analysis: Scientists estimated how many nucleated cells there were by amplifying reference gene primers. Libraries were prepared by immunoSEQ multiplex PCR; TCRdb keeps only in-frame clonotypes and omits some of them. D and trimming were read from the DNA, whereas the V and J calls and clone size are those reported in that table. The data show more than 25,000 clones, 83% seen once.

The source of this sequence is a human donor in a cohort sampled during active COVID-19. What was sequenced was peripheral blood. The chain links TRBV5-5 to TRBJ2-5; 12 bases line up with TRBD2. Here the CDR3 DNA reads TGTGCCAGCAGCTTTTTCGAGGGACTAGCGGGTGGGTTGGAGACCCAGTACTTC. Protein: CASSFFEGLAGGLETQYF.